This T cell receptor (beta chain) was recovered during a study of blood T cell repertoires in COVID-19 (dated by TCRdb to about 2020). For context, the study as a whole: Collaborator samples came from the United States, Italy and Spain and covered acute and convalescent phases of COVID-19. The material from the prospective study consisted of cDNA or gDNA derived from T cells, B-cell-depleted T cells, or PBMCs. The dataset comprised deeply sampled blood TCRbeta repertoires from subjects exposed to, actively infected with, or recovered from COVID-19. A freely available public database, intended as a resource for researchers studying the immune response to SARS-CoV-2, is where the repertoires were released. Samples were obtained from the ongoing ImmuneRACE study (first 160 participants) and from over 1,000 subjects provided by 6 global collaborators. Sample metadata almost always included a de-identified subject ID, COVID-19 status, age in years and sex. Where HLA class I and class II types were available, the types were taken from metadata supplied by the sample provider, not from assay-based typing. What the authors observed across the whole study: Clinical and demographic metadata were provided uncurated, with the amount varying by source and participant.

Participants in the prospective study were aged about 18 to 90 years, lived in approximately 26 United States geographic areas, and enrolled through a virtual design. To assign participants to cohorts, the prospective study relied on clinical history that participants themselves reported in a screening survey and a study questionnaire. ImmuneRACE Cohort 3 recovered participants were defined by two consecutive negative NP/OP PCR tests, healthcare professional clearance, or symptom resolution. Mobile phlebotomists in the prospective study collected whole blood, serum and a nasopharyngeal or oropharyngeal swab from every participant. Prospective study participants could optionally give additional blood draws and questionnaires over a roughly two-month period. Before DNA extraction, blood samples from the prospective study were shipped at room temperature or frozen. TCRbeta CDR3 regions were amplified from genomic DNA by means of the immunoSEQ Assay, a bias-controlled multiplex PCR. Regarding the original processing steps: The number of nucleated cells in each sample was estimated by amplification of reference gene primers within the assay. Sequence reads were collapsed and filtered to measure the absolute abundance of every unique TCRbeta CDR3 rearrangement. Productive Simpson clonality was computed per sample as the square root of Simpson's diversity index over productive rearrangements. Imported from immuneACCESS, the table was reduced by TCRdb to in-frame sequences with V and J called. These copies leave out some clones; in studies compared against another copy, an unresolved V gene accounts for under half, and the cause of the remainder is not known. V and J calls and clone size follow that table, whereas D and trimming were derived from the DNA. This sample has roughly 300,000 clones in its table, and roughly 87% of those were observed once. The ten largest clonotypes hold 0.9% to 1.2% of the sample.

Comment on this clone: No cognate antigen has been identified for it. Base qualities are not recorded, but no much larger clone differs from it by a single base.

Relative to germline, V is missing 0 bases and J is missing 7 bases, with 4 bases of the junction outside any gene match. From cysteine to phenylalanine, the CDR3 is 14 amino acids long. The only DNA kept is the CDR3, 42 bases in frame from the first base. From a lookup of the germline V gene (reference sequence), CDR1 and CDR2 are SGHNT and YYREEE. Here the chain combines TRBV5-4 and TRBJ2-1, with 7 bases in between that match TRBD1. This TCR was sampled from a woman aged 25 to 39 who had recovered from COVID-19. Material for sequencing was PBMCs or T cells enriched from blood (not recorded which). The CDR3 protein: CASSLDRGPNEQFF. The DNA reads TGTGCCAGCAGCTTGGACAGGGGCCCTAATGAGCAGTTCTTC.